A selection of T cell receptor beta chains follows, all from one sample in a study of spatial heterogeneity in lung cancer. TCRdb reprocessed the 5' RACE reads via MiXCR and lists one record per CDR3 protein. The sample consists of more than 15,000 distinct CDR3 sequences, less than 7.5% of them appearing once. The input for sequencing was lung tumor tissue, taken at surgery. The receptors originated from a male donor with early-stage non-small cell lung cancer. Each CDR3 is given with its conserved first and last residue.

V: TRBV28; length: 15; CDR3: CASRTGAGFYNEQFF
V: TRBV4-2; length: 14; CDR3: CASSQEKVTDTQYF
V: TRBV3-1; length: 16; CDR3: CASSQDALAGMGEQYF
V: TRBV29-1; length: 11; CDR3: CSVRPDYGYTF
V: TRBV2; length: 13; CDR3: CASSPGRTGELFF
V: TRBV18; length: 14; CDR3: CASSPQKNTGELFF
V: TRBV24-1; length: 16; CDR3: CATSDPRSPSTDTQYF
V: TRBV6-1; length: 13; CDR3: CASSAGVYNEQFF
V: TRBV20-1; length: 17; CDR3: CSARVLDGGIRTGELFF
V: TRBV12-3/TRBV12-4; length: 15; CDR3: CASSLDNEGFYEQYF
V: TRBV6-1; length: 14; CDR3: CASSQGVELGEQFF
V: TRBV20-1; length: 12; CDR3: CSAARTYNEQFF
V: TRBV29-1; length: 14; CDR3: CSVRGLAGAGEQYF
V: TRBV29-1; length: 12; CDR3: CSGSPSQETQYF
V: TRBV5-1; length: 15; CDR3: CASSMSGTGDQPQHF
V: TRBV12-3/TRBV12-4; length: 12; CDR3: CASSLSLYEQYF
V: TRBV6-5; length: 15; CDR3: CASSLGQGRENGYTF
V: TRBV29-1; length: 13; CDR3: CSVARAGNTEAFF
V: TRBV7-6; length: 16; CDR3: CASSLEPHGVYNEQFF
V: TRBV29-1; length: 16; CDR3: CSASIDSGFGPDTQYF
V: TRBV20-1; length: 13; CDR3: CSANSGHKYGYTF
V: TRBV7-2; length: 15; CDR3: CASSLTGQINEKLFF
V: TRBV30; length: 14; CDR3: CAWRPGPGIDTQYF
V: TRBV27; length: 15; CDR3: CASSLCQRGDCTQFF
V: TRBV29-1; length: 12; CDR3: CAGQGSYNEQFF
V: TRBV7-9; length: 15; CDR3: CASRQGLAGYNEQFF
V: TRBV29-1; length: 13; CDR3: CSVVRVEGDEQFF
V: TRBV2; length: 17; CDR3: CASSEAFRDRGDNEQFF
V: TRBV5-6; length: 15; CDR3: CASSSPGEKGQPQHF
V: TRBV28; length: 13; CDR3: CASNFLSGNTIYF
V: TRBV4-3; length: 17; CDR3: CASSQDLGPFSYNEQFF
V: TRBV20-1; length: 16; CDR3: CSAFPLAAISYNEQFF
V: TRBV12-3/TRBV12-4; length: 15; CDR3: CASSSRTGGTDTQYF
V: TRBV27; length: 13; CDR3: CASSPRIRNEQFF
V: TRBV20-1; length: 16; CDR3: CSARSPELAGVNEQFF
V: TRBV29-1; length: 13; CDR3: CSAGRVPQETQYF
V: TRBV9; length: 15; CDR3: CASSVAPQGSYEQYF
V: TRBV2; length: 15; CDR3: CASSEVSAGTNIQYF
V: TRBV18; length: 15; CDR3: CASSPVSGGAYEQYF
V: TRBV7-2; length: 15; CDR3: CASSLELTENYGYTF
V: TRBV7-2; length: 14; CDR3: CASSFTPRTDTQYF
V: TRBV7-6; length: 12; CDR3: CASSLQNTEAFF
V: TRBV20-1; length: 16; CDR3: CSARVAGGGARETQYF
V: TRBV27; length: 15; CDR3: CASSHRTNLRDTQYF
V: TRBV2; length: 15; CDR3: CASGAGARMGYGYTF
V: TRBV20-1; length: 18; CDR3: CSVFGTSGSRASTGELFF
V: TRBV13; length: 16; CDR3: CASSSDRGLGTGELFF
V: TRBV5-1; length: 14; CDR3: CASSLGTPSYEQYF
V: TRBV15; length: 12; CDR3: CATSRANYGYTF
V: TRBV7-2; length: 14; CDR3: CASSPLAGSDEQFF
V: TRBV7-2; length: 15; CDR3: CASSLSDRLYNEQFF
V: TRBV11-2; length: 16; CDR3: CASSLLDDSRTDTQYF
V: TRBV20-1; length: 15; CDR3: CSARRDSFYNSPLHF
V: TRBV10-2; length: 14; CDR3: CASSEGGGRDIQYF
V: TRBV10-3; length: 15; CDR3: CAISGSNSGVETQYF
V: TRBV28; length: 15; CDR3: CASSSPAGRSYEQYF
V: TRBV5-3; length: 15; CDR3: CARSFAGQERNEQYF